Following are 15 T cell receptor beta chains from one sample sequenced in a study. One entry per CDR3 protein results from TCRdb running MiXCR on the 5' RACE reads. The sample has more than 4,500 distinct CDR3 sequences, about a third seen once. Sequencing was done on a sample of naive CD4+ T cells sorted from a lymph node. This sample's subset: naive CD4+ T cells, CD4+CD45RA+CD25-. These receptors were collected from a female donor with breast cancer.

Judged by abundance, this clonotype is medium-sized (0.01 to 0.1%). The chain joins TRBV4-3 to TRBJ2-3; D unresolved. The V gene's germline CDR1 is LGHNA and CDR2 YSLEER. This CDR3 spans 16 amino acids. Trimming removed 4 bases at V and 2 bases at J, with 16 bases between. The CDR3 DNA follows: TGCGCCAGCAGCCCCACCGAAGTGGAAGACACAGATACGCAGTATTTT. The encoded protein is CASSPTEVEDTDTQYF.

With respect to this clonotype: This sequence may be a read error, since a much larger clone differs from it by one base. V and J are TRBV29-1 and TRBJ2-1, with TRBD1 as a possible D gene (6 bases). CDR1 and CDR2 from the germline V gene are SQVTM and ANQGSEA. The CDR3 totals 13 residues. V was shortened by 7 bases and J by 6 bases, with 16 bases between the two germline ends. CDR3 sequence: CSAVRGTCNEQFF. The CDR3 region has the DNA TGCAGCGCCGTCAGGGGAACCTGCAATGAGCAGTTCTTC.

In its sample, this clonotype ranks as medium-sized. The chain employs TRBV3-1 and TRBJ1-6; D is unresolved. Trimming took off 2 bases at V and 11 bases at J, with 4 bases between the two ends. The CDR3 covers 11 residues. The germline V gene encodes CDR1 LGHDT and CDR2 YNNKEL (reference sequence). CDR3 protein: CASSQQTPLHF. The CDR3 DNA reads TGTGCCAGCAGCCAACAGACACCCCTCCACTTT.

In its sample, this clonotype was seen a few times. The chain is built from TRBV20-1 and TRBJ2-3, with TRBD2 matching over 10 bases. The CDR3 consists of 16 residues. V was pared by 4 bases and J by 6 bases, with 13 bases of the junction left unmatched. From germline, CDR1 is DFQATT and CDR2 SNEGSKA (reference sequence). The CDR3 DNA is TGCAGTGCTAAGCCCTATCTAGCGGGAGAATGGGATACGCAGTATTTT. Its protein product is CSAKPYLAGEWDTQYF.

This clonotype is medium-sized in the sample. V and J are TRBV3-1 and TRBJ2-3; 9 bases agree with TRBD2. Germline CDR1 LGHDT, CDR2 YNNKEL (reference sequence). The CDR3 runs 15 residues. Trimming cost V 2 bases and J 8 bases; bases outside gene matches: 8. The CDR3 coding sequence is TGTGCCAGCAGCCAATTGCGCGCGGGGGGGCGTACGCAGTATTTT. Translated: CASSQLRAGGRTQYF.

Of note for this clonotype: This may be a read error, as it is one base from a much larger clone. The J gene is TRBJ1-1, the V gene TRBV5-1; maybe TRBD1 (5 bases). The germline CDR1 and CDR2 sequences are SGHRS and YFSETQ. The CDR3 runs to 15 residues. The CDR3 bases are TGCGCCAGCAGCTTGGGGGGCAGCCTGAACACTGAAGCTCTCTTT. It codes for CASSLGGSLNTEALF. The full variable domain, rest sourced from reference TRBV5-1 and TRBJ1-1, is KAGVTQTPRYLIKTRGQQVTLSCSPISGHRSVSWYQQTPGQGLQFLFEYFSETQRNKGNFPGRFSGRQFSNSRSEMNVSTLELGDSALYLCASSLGGSLNTEALFGQGTRLTVV.

This clonotype was observed a handful of times. The chain carries TRBV20-1 and TRBJ2-5, with TRBD1 identical over 7 bases. Germline values: CDR1 DFQATT, CDR2 SNEGSKA (reference sequence). The CDR3 contains 13 residues. The trim removed 6 bases at V and 2 bases at J, leaving 6 bases unmatched. CDR3 sequence reads: CSAAGTEQETQYF. CDR3 nucleotide sequence: TGCAGTGCGGCTGGGACAGAACAAGAGACCCAGTACTTC.

The chain employs TRBV2 and TRBJ2-5; maybe TRBD1 (6 bases). CDR3 length equals 15 residues. Trimming removed 3 bases from V and 3 bases from J, with 14 bases in between. Germline CDR1 SNHLY, CDR2 FYNNEI. This chain's CDR3 is CASSEEYRVEETQYF. In nucleotides, the CDR3 is TGTGCCAGCAGTGAGGAATACAGGGTTGAAGAGACCCAGTACTTC.

V usage is TRBV6-1 and J usage is TRBJ1-5; D remains ambiguous. The CDR3 runs to 13 residues. V dropped 6 bases and J dropped 0 bases, with 6 bases sitting between them. CDR1 is MNHNS and CDR2 is SASEGT in the germline V gene. CDR3 coding DNA: TGTGCCAGCAGATTTTTTAGCAATCAGCCCCAGCATTTT. This codes for CASRFFSNQPQHF.

V and J are TRBV5-5 and TRBJ2-5, with D maybe TRBD1 (5 bases). The CDR3 spans 15 residues. V lost 4 bases and J 2 bases, leaving 15 bases between the germline ends. Per the germline V gene, CDR1 is SGHKS and CDR2 is YYEKEE (reference sequence). The CDR3 sequence is CASSPQTAEQETQYF. CDR3 nucleotide sequence: TGTGCCAGCAGCCCCCAGACAGCCGAGCAAGAGACCCAGTACTTC.

The chain joins TRBV20-1 to TRBJ2-1; D is perhaps TRBD1 or TRBD2 (5 bases each). The CDR3 loop spans 13 amino acids. CDR1 is DFQATT, CDR2 SNEGSKA, per germline (reference sequence). V lost 2 bases to trimming and J lost 9 bases, with 14 bases between them. CDR3 coding DNA: TGCAGTGCTAGAACGGGACGCTCGTTTGAGCAGTTCTTC. Protein sequence: CSARTGRSFEQFF.

By sample fraction, this clonotype is medium-sized. The chain recombines TRBV20-1 with TRBJ2-1, with D perhaps matching TRBD2 (5 bases). Germline CDR1 and CDR2: DFQATT and SNEGSKA (reference sequence). Trimming removed 0 bases at V and 4 bases at J, with 16 bases between. CDR3 length: 16 residues. The CDR3 DNA is TGCAGTGCTAGAGAAACAGTAGCGAGCTCTTACAATGAGCAGTTCTTC. Its protein is CSARETVASSYNEQFF.

V and J are TRBV6-6 and TRBJ1-5; TRBD1 agrees at 8 bases. The CDR3 loop spans 15 amino acids. V trimming: 6 bases; J trimming: 6 bases; junction bases outside the gene matches: 10. Germline CDR1 reads MNHNY; CDR2 reads SVGAGI (reference sequence). DNA of the CDR3: TGTGCCAGCAGCCGCCGACAGGGGAGTAGTCAGCCCCAGCATTTT. Amino acid sequence: CASSRRQGSSQPQHF.

There are a few counts of this clonotype. The rearrangement links TRBV4-1 to TRBJ2-7; TRBD2 matches at 9 bases. CDR1 MGHRA and CDR2 YSYEKL come from the germline V gene. CDR3 length: 15 residues. With 2 bases clipped from V and 2 bases from J, the junction kept 4 bases outside the gene matches. As DNA, the CDR3 is TGCGCCAGCAGCCAAAATAGCGGGGGCACCTACGAGCAGTACTTC. This encodes CASSQNSGGTYEQYF.

Worth noting for this clonotype: An end of the junction differs from the germline gene, which may be a read error. V and J are TRBV30 and TRBJ2-4; no clear D gene. CDR1 is GTSNPN, CDR2 SVGIG, per germline (reference sequence). The CDR3 is 14 residues long. The CDR3, as DNA: TGTGCCTGGGGTGTTTGGGGAGCCAAAAACATTCAGTACTTC. It translates to CAWGVWGAKNIQYF.